These 19 T cell receptor beta chains share one sample of origin, sequenced in a study of blood T cell repertoires in COVID-19. Here immunoSEQ multiplex PCR was the method, and the copy in TCRdb shows in-frame clones only, minus some. The sample yields about 110,000 clones, over 75% seen once. The sample consisted of peripheral blood. The source is a woman aged 45-65 years with acute or convalescent COVID-19.

The V gene is TRBV18, the J gene TRBJ2-1; 8 bases are shared with TRBD2. The CDR3 is 18 amino acids. V shed 3 bases and J 4 bases; nucleotides not matched to a gene: 14. Germline CDR1 reads KGHSH; CDR2 reads LQKENI. The CDR3 here is CASSPPPQLAAGYNEQFF. The CDR3 bases are TGTGCCAGCTCACCTCCACCTCAACTAGCGGCAGGATACAATGAGCAGTTCTTC.

The chain joins TRBV6-6 to TRBJ1-1; 7 bases match TRBD1. Germline V gives CDR1 MNHNY, CDR2 SVGAGI (reference sequence). The V segment lost 7 bases and the J segment 3 bases; nucleotides outside the gene matches: 5. There are 13 residues in the CDR3. The CDR3 region is CASTVTGDTEAFF. In DNA form, the CDR3 reads TGTGCCAGCACCGTAACAGGGGACACTGAAGCTTTCTTT.

The J gene is TRBJ2-1, the V gene TRBV12-3 or TRBV12-4; TRBD2 aligns across 9 bases. The CDR3 is 12 amino acids. Losses at the gene ends were 6 bases for V and 12 bases for J; bases not matched to a gene: 6. In DNA, the CDR3 is TGTGCCAGCAGAGGGACTAGCAGGGGGCAGTTCTTC. Amino acid sequence: CASRGTSRGQFF.

This chain uses TRBV5-1 with TRBJ1-1, with D unresolved. The V gene's germline CDR1 is SGHRS and CDR2 YFSETQ. CDR3 length: 15 amino acids. Trimming removed 0 bases from V and 1 base from J, with 10 bases in between. The CDR3 nucleotides are TGCGCCAGCAGCTTGGTCACCGGTCCGAACACTGAAGCTTTCTTT. This encodes CASSLVTGPNTEAFF.

The chain links TRBV5-1 to TRBJ2-7; tentatively, D is TRBD1 (6 bases). Trimming removed 2 bases from V and 13 bases from J, with 19 bases in between. Per the germline V gene, CDR1 is SGHRS and CDR2 is YFSETQ. The CDR3 totals 13 residues. In DNA, the CDR3 is TGCGCCAGCAGCTTCAGCGGACAGTCGGCGCAATACTTC. Encoded protein: CASSFSGQSAQYF.

The V gene is TRBV11-3, the J gene TRBJ2-7; 7 bases map to TRBD1. The germline gives CDR1 SGHNT, CDR2 YENEEA. The CDR3 covers 17 residues. V lost 1 base and J lost 1; bases outside the gene matches: 10. The CDR3 DNA sequence: TGTGCCAGCAGCTTAGGAGGGGGCGTCGATATTTCCTACGAGCAGTACTTC. Translation gives CASSLGGGVDISYEQYF.

V and J are TRBV6-6 and TRBJ2-7, with a possible D match to TRBD1 (5 bases). The germline V gene has CDR1 MNHNY and CDR2 SVGAGI (reference sequence). Trimming took 4 bases from V and 5 from J, leaving 18 bases between them. CDR3 length: 15 residues. CDR3: CASSSRSGLGDEQYF. Written as DNA, the CDR3 is TGTGCCAGCAGTTCCCGGTCTGGGCTAGGGGACGAGCAGTACTTC.

The chain has TRBV3-1 (or the pseudogene TRBV3-2) and TRBJ1-2, with 7 bases that match TRBD1. Losses at the gene ends were 0 bases for V and 2 bases for J; bases not matched to a gene: 18. The germline V gene has CDR1 LGHDT and CDR2 YNNKEL (reference sequence). This CDR3 spans 20 amino acids. The CDR3: CASSQDRRRQGFRKNYGYTF. The DNA of the CDR3 is TGTGCCAGCAGCCAAGATAGAAGACGACAGGGCTTTCGGAAAAACTATGGCTACACCTTC.

This clone was found once. V is TRBV9 and J is TRBJ2-1; 12 bases map to TRBD2. Trimming took 3 bases from V and 0 from J; bases not matched to a gene: 7. This CDR3 spans 18 amino acids. Germline-derived CDR1 and CDR2 are SGDLS and YYNGEE. The chain's CDR3 is CASSDRLAGALSYNEQFF. CDR3 DNA: TGTGCCAGCAGCGATCGACTAGCGGGGGCGCTCTCCTACAATGAGCAGTTCTTC.

The CDR3 DNA follows: TGTGCCAGCAGCGTAGGGTCAGTTAATGAAAAACTGTTTTTT. This translates into CASSVGSVNEKLFF. The rearrangement links TRBV9 to TRBJ1-4; no firm D call. The ends were cut back, 0 bases at V and 4 bases at J, with 7 bases in the middle. CDR3 length: 14 residues. Germline CDR1 is SGDLS and CDR2 is YYNGEE. The full variable domain, rest sourced from reference TRBV9 and TRBJ1-4, is DSGVTQTPKHLITATGQRVTLRCSPRSGDLSVYWYQQSLDQGLQFLIQYYNGEERAKGNILERFSAQQFPDLHSELNLSSLELGDSALYFCASSVGSVNEKLFFGSGTQLSVL.

The chain employs TRBV19 and TRBJ2-7; D gene ambiguous. The germline gives CDR1 LNHDA, CDR2 SQIVND (reference sequence). The ends were cut back, 6 bases at V and 2 bases at J, with 14 bases in the middle. The CDR3 covers 14 residues. CDR3 residues: CASSDTAVTYEQYF. CDR3 nucleotide sequence: TGTGCCAGTAGCGACACAGCAGTAACCTACGAGCAGTACTTC.

This chain joins TRBV6-5 and TRBJ2-3; 9 nucleotides line up with TRBD1. In germline, CDR1 is MNHEY, CDR2 SVGAGI. The CDR3 loop spans 14 amino acids. Trimming took 7 bases from V and 2 from J; bases not matched to a gene: 4. DNA of the CDR3: TGTGCCAGCAAGACAGGGGGAATCACAGATACGCAGTATTTT. Translated, it gives CASKTGGITDTQYF.

This chain joins TRBV4-2 and TRBJ1-5; weak D call: TRBD1 (5 bases). The CDR3 runs to 15 residues. Trimming shortened V by 0 bases and J by 7 bases, and 13 bases separated the two germline ends. Per the germline V gene, CDR1 is LGHNA and CDR2 is YNFKEQ. CDR3 sequence (DNA): TGTGCCAGCAGCCAAGAAATTTGGACACTGCAGCCCCAGCATTTT. Translating it yields CASSQEIWTLQPQHF.

The chain links TRBV7-9 to TRBJ2-3, with TRBD2 identical over 11 bases. The germline gives CDR1 SEHNR, CDR2 FQNEAQ (reference sequence). The V segment lost 1 base and the J segment 6 bases; nucleotides outside the gene matches: 15. The CDR3 consists of 19 residues. This chain's CDR3 is CASSLGAHSGGAQGDTQYF. Here the CDR3 DNA reads TGTGCCAGCAGCTTAGGAGCCCATAGCGGGGGGGCTCAGGGGGATACGCAGTATTTT. Based on the CDR3 plus reference TRBV7-9 and TRBJ2-3, the full variable domain is DTGVSQNPRHKITKRGQNVTFRCDPISEHNRLYWYRQTLGQGPEFLTYFQNEAQLEKSRLLSDRFSAERPKGSFSTLEIQRTEQGDSAMYLCASSLGAHSGGAQGDTQYFGPGTRLTVL.

The chain combines TRBV6-5 with TRBJ1-1; TRBD1 matches 8 bases. The germline V gene encodes CDR1 MNHEY and CDR2 SVGAGI. J lost 5 bases, V lost 9 bases, and 5 bases had no gene match. This CDR3 region has 12 residues. CDR3 sequence reads: CASRDRYTEAFF. The CDR3 bases are TGTGCCAGTAGGGACAGGTATACTGAAGCTTTCTTT.

This rearrangement joins TRBV12-3 or TRBV12-4 to TRBJ1-2; 7 positions agree with TRBD1. The CDR3 length is 11 residues. V trimming: 6 bases; J trimming: 13 bases; junction bases outside the gene matches: 8. The CDR3 reads CASRAGTVVTF. CDR3 bases: TGTGCCAGCAGAGCCGGGACAGTCGTCACCTTC.

This rearrangement joins TRBV6-5 to TRBJ1-2, with D unclear. The CDR3 spans 14 residues. Germline-derived CDR1 and CDR2 are MNHEY and SVGAGI. Between the trimmed V and J ends, which lost 8 bases and 0 bases, there was a span of 13 bases. In DNA, the CDR3 is TGTGCCAGCGCCTCCGGGAGGACTAACTATGGCTACACCTTC. This translates into CASASGRTNYGYTF.

This chain connects TRBV6-1 to TRBJ2-2, with D maybe TRBD1 (6 bases). This CDR3 is built from 15 residues. The V gene's germline CDR1 is MNHNS and CDR2 SASEGT. The ends were cut back, 3 bases at V and 7 bases at J, with 15 bases in the middle. The CDR3: CASSERQVTGGELFF. CDR3 bases: TGTGCCAGCAGTGAGAGACAGGTTACGGGCGGGGAGCTGTTTTTT.

The chain joins TRBV2 to TRBJ2-2; no clear D. V was cut by 4 bases and J by 6 bases, with 18 bases left in between. The CDR3 is 16 amino acids. Germline values: CDR1 SNHLY, CDR2 FYNNEI. This chain's CDR3 is CASSAHGVQWAGELFF. The CDR3 DNA sequence: TGTGCCAGCAGTGCCCACGGAGTCCAGTGGGCCGGGGAGCTGTTTTTT.